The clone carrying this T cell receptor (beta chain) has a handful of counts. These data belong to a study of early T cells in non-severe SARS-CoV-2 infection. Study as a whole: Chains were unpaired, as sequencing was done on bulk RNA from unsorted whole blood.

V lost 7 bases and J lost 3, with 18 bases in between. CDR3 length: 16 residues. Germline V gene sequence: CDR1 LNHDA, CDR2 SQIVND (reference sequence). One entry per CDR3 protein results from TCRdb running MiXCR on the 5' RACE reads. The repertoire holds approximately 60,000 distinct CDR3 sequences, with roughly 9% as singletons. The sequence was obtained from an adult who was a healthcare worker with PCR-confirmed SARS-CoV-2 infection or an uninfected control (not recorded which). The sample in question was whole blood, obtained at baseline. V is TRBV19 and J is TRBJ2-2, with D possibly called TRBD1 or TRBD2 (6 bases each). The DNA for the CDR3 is TGTGCCAGTATTTACAGCCCGGGGGCGGACACCGGGGAGCTGTTTTTT. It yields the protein CASIYSPGADTGELFF. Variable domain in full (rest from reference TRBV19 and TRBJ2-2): DGGITQSPKYLFRKEGQNVTLSCEQNLNHDAMYWYRQDPGQGLRLIYYSQIVNDFQKGDIAEGYSVSREKKESFPLTVTSAQKNPTAFYLCASIYSPGADTGELFFGEGSRLTVL.